The 4 T cell receptor beta chains below were found in one sample sequenced in a study of CD8+ T cells in alopecia areata. Stated treatment: oral pan-JAK inhibitor, 5-10 mg twice daily. Extraction of RNA preceded its reverse transcription into cDNA, which served as the sequencing template. Profiled with immunoSEQ multiplex PCR; TCRdb holds only in-frame clones, not every one. The table lists some 200,000 clones, more than 45% of them singletons. The sample here was CD4+ T cells sorted from blood, taken at week 4, from a patient treated with tofacitinib. These receptors were taken from a human donor with alopecia areata.

The sample holds a few counts of this clone. The chain combines TRBV7-2 with TRBJ2-1; D gene ambiguous. Trimming took off 8 bases at V and 8 bases at J, with 19 bases between the two ends. The CDR3 is made up of 14 amino acids. Germline-derived CDR1 and CDR2 are SGHTA and FQGNSA. CDR3 in DNA: TGTGCCAGCCGGCTGCGGCTGGTCCCGGATGAGCAGTTCTTC. Protein sequence: CASRLRLVPDEQFF.

This sequence joins TRBV4-3 and TRBJ1-6, with 11 bases matching TRBD1. The germline V gene has CDR1 LGHNA and CDR2 YSLEER. This CDR3 spans 15 amino acids. Trimming took 4 bases from V and 7 from J; bases not matched to a gene: 3. This chain's CDR3 is CASSPGQGANSPLHF. In nucleotides, the CDR3 is TGCGCCAGCAGCCCAGGACAGGGGGCAAATTCACCCCTCCACTTT.

The genes are TRBV30 and TRBJ2-3; D could derive from TRBD1 or TRBD2 (5 bases each). Trimming removed 3 bases from V and 4 bases from J, with 14 bases in between. The V gene's germline CDR1 is GTSNPN and CDR2 SVGIG (reference sequence). CDR3 length: 14 amino acids. For the CDR3, the DNA is TGTGCCTGGAGCGCGGCCCTGGGGGCAGATACGCAGTATTTT. Translation: CAWSAALGADTQYF.

Only a few counts were recorded for this clone. The rearrangement joins TRBV7-3 to TRBJ2-3; D is perhaps TRBD1 or TRBD2 (5 bases each). This CDR3 region has 14 residues. Germline V CDR1 and CDR2: SGHTA, FQGTGA. V was shortened by 5 bases and J by 2 bases, with 11 bases between the two germline ends. The CDR3 loop is CASSLGTPTDTQYF. CDR3 DNA sequence: TGTGCCAGCAGCCTAGGGACCCCCACAGATACGCAGTATTTT.